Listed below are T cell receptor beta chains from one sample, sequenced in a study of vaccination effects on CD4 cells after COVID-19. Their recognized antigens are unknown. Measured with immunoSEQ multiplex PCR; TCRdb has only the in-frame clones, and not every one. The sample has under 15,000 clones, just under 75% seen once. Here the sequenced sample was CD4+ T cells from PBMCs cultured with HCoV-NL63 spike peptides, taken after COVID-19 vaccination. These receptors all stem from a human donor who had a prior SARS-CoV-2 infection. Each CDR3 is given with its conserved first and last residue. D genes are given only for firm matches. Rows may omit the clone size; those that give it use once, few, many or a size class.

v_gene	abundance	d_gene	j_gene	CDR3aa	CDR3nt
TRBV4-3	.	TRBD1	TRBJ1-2	CASSQDPWTGGSLGGYTF	TGCGCCAGCAGCCAAGACCCTTGGACAGGGGGAAGTTTGGGTGGCTACACCTTC
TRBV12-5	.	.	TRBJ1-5	CASGRGGTLNQPQHF	TGTGCTAGTGGCCGTGGCGGGACGCTGAATCAGCCCCAGCATTTT
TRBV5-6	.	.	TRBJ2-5	CASSLISGQETQYF	TGTGCCAGCAGCTTGATTAGCGGTCAAGAGACCCAGTACTTC
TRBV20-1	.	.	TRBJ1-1	CSASSSWGGNTEAFF	TGCAGTGCTAGTAGCAGTTGGGGTGGGAACACTGAAGCTTTCTTT
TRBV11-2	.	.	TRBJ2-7	CASSLEGAAAYEQYF	TGTGCCAGCAGCTTAGAAGGTGCGGCGGCATACGAGCAGTACTTC
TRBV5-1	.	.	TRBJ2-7	CASSSLSNSYEQYF	TGCGCCAGCAGCTCGCTCAGTAACTCCTACGAGCAGTACTTC
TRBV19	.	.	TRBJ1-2	CASSPTGLPPFLTF	TGTGCCAGTAGTCCTACAGGGTTACCGCCTTTTCTCACCTTC
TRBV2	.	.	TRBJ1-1	CASSVQGLNTEAFF	TGTGCCAGCAGCGTACAGGGACTGAACACTGAAGCTTTCTTT
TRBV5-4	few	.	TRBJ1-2	CASSFFQLLNYGYTF	TGTGCCAGCAGCTTTTTCCAGCTCCTTAACTATGGCTACACCTTC
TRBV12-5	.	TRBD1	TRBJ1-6	CASGSTLRDRVSNSPLHF	TGTGCTAGTGGTTCCACCCTCCGGGACAGGGTTTCGAACTCACCCCTCCACTTT
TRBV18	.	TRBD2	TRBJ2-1	CASSPLAGVRVNNEQFF	TGTGCCAGCTCACCGCTAGCGGGGGTCAGGGTGAACAATGAGCAGTTCTTC
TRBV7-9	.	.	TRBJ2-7	CASSSRDGWTYEQYF	TGTGCCAGCAGCTCCCGGGACGGATGGACCTACGAGCAGTACTTC
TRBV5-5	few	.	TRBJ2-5	CASSLPQETQYF	TGTGCCAGCAGCTTACCACAAGAGACCCAGTACTTC
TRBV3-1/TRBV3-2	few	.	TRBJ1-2	CASNPSGGGYGYTF	TGTGCCAGCAACCCAAGCGGGGGGGGCTATGGCTACACCTTC
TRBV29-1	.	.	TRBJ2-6	CSVDSGANVLTF	TGCAGCGTTGATTCAGGGGCCAACGTCCTGACTTTC
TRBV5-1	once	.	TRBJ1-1	CASSLGGVGANTEAFF	TGCGCCAGCAGCTTGGGGGGCGTGGGGGCGAACACTGAAGCTTTCTTT
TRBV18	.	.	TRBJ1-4	CASSRGGVSNEKLFF	TGTGCCAGCTCCCGCGGGGGCGTATCGAATGAAAAACTGTTTTTT
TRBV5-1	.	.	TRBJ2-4	CASSPNWRGKETNIQYF	TGCGCCAGCAGCCCCAATTGGAGGGGGAAGGAGACAAACATTCAGTACTTC
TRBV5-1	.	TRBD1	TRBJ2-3	CASSLGDRGRPTDTQYF	TGCGCCAGCAGCTTGGGCGACAGGGGGCGTCCCACAGATACGCAGTATTTT
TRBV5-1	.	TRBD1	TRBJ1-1	CASSLLPGQVNTEAFF	TGCGCCAGCAGCTTACTGCCGGGACAGGTGAACACTGAAGCTTTCTTT
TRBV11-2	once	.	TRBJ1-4	CASSFNGISEEKLFF	TGTGCCAGCAGCTTTAACGGTATCTCGGAAGAAAAACTGTTTTTT
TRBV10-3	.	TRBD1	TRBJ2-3	CASARDRVFTDTQYF	TGTGCCTCCGCCCGGGACAGGGTGTTCACAGATACGCAGTATTTT
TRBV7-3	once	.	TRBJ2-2	CASRKGVNTGELFF	TGTGCCAGCAGGAAAGGGGTGAACACCGGGGAGCTGTTTTTT
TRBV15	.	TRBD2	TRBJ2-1	CATTSGSAGEYNEQFF	TGTGCCACCACGTCAGGATCCGCGGGAGAATACAATGAGCAGTTCTTC
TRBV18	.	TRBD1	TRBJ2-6	CASSRGQGSSGANVLTF	TGTGCCAGCTCACGAGGACAGGGGAGCTCTGGGGCCAACGTCCTGACTTTC
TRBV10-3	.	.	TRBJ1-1	CAISDGHRRFTEAFF	TGTGCCATCAGTGATGGACACAGAAGGTTCACTGAAGCTTTCTTT
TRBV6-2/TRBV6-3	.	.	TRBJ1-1	CASSLDPDQGTLF	TGTGCCAGCAGCCTTGACCCCGATCAAGGGACCCTTTTT
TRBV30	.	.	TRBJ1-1	CAWSERHTEAFF	TGTGCCTGGAGTGAACGGCATACTGAAGCTTTCTTT
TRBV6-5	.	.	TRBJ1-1	CASSYSFRAGGTEAFF	TGTGCCAGCAGTTACTCCTTTCGGGCCGGGGGAACTGAAGCTTTCTTT
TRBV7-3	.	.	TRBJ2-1	CASSDAGTRADNEQFF	TGTGCCAGCAGCGACGCCGGGACACGAGCCGACAATGAGCAGTTCTTC